This is a list of T cell receptor beta chains from one sample in a study of blood T cells in healthy people across ages. TCRdb passed the 5' RACE reads through MiXCR, listing each CDR3 protein once. This sample has approximately 800,000 distinct CDR3 sequences, with 45% to 70% found just once. The sample consisted of blood. The receptors stem from a man aged 35 to 55 in good health. CDR3s include the opening cysteine and the closing phenylalanine or tryptophan. The D gene is left open where the match is weak. Size values are once, few and many counts, or a class for expanded clones, and some rows have none.

j_gene | abundance | d_gene | v_gene | CDR3nt | CDR3aa
TRBJ2-5 | . | TRBD2 | TRBV29-1 | TGCAGCGCCGGATTGACTAGCGGTAAAGAGACCCGGTACTTC | CSAGLTSGKETRYF
TRBJ2-7 | . | . | TRBV7-6 | TGTGCCAGCAGCTTATCTCCAGATCCCTACGAGCAGTACTTC | CASSLSPDPYEQYF
TRBJ2-1 | . | . | TRBV7-9 | TGTGCCAGCAGCTCGACTCGGGGTAGACGAGGGGAGCAGTTCTTC | CASSSTRGRRGEQFF
TRBJ2-7 | few | . | TRBV7-3 | TGTGCCAGCAGCCCCACCGAACTAGACTCCTACGAGCAGTACTTC | CASSPTELDSYEQYF
TRBJ2-5 | . | . | TRBV3-1 | TGTGCCAGCAGCCAAGCGGGCGACCAAGAGACCCAGTACTTC | CASSQAGDQETQYF
TRBJ2-7 | . | . | TRBV20-1 | TGCAGTGCTAGAACTATCCCCCCAGCGTCCGAGCAGTACTTC | CSARTIPPASEQYF
TRBJ2-5 | . | . | TRBV6-2/TRBV6-3 | TGTGCCAGCAGCTTAGATAGAATCCAAGAGACCCAGTACTTC | CASSLDRIQETQYF
TRBJ2-2 | few | TRBD2 | TRBV20-1 | TGCAGTGCTAGCGGCGTAGCGGGGAGGGCCGGGGAGCTGTTTTTT | CSASGVAGRAGELFF
TRBJ2-1 | . | . | TRBV7-3 | TGTGCCAGCAGGACAGAGTTGGGGCACAATGAGCAGTTTTTC | CASRTELGHNEQFF
TRBJ2-3 | . | TRBD2 | TRBV10-3 | TGTGCCATCAAAGGACTAGCGGGGTCCACAGATACGCAGTATTTT | CAIKGLAGSTDTQYF
TRBJ2-7 | . | TRBD2 | TRBV3-1 | TGTGCCAGCAGCCAGGTGGGGACTAGCGGGGTCCTCTACGAGCAGTACTTC | CASSQVGTSGVLYEQYF
TRBJ2-3 | . | . | TRBV20-1 | TGCAGTGCTAGAGGGCCTAGTGGAGATACGCAGTATTTT | CSARGPSGDTQYF
TRBJ1-3 | . | . | TRBV28 | TGTGCCAGCAGCCATGGGTCCCCGACTGGAAACACCATATATTTT | CASSHGSPTGNTIYF
TRBJ1-1 | . | . | TRBV28 | TGTGCCAGCAGTTTACAGGCAGGGGCTCAAAGTGAAGCTTTCTTT | CASSLQAGAQSEAFF
TRBJ2-6 | . | TRBD1 | TRBV5-1 | TGCGCCAGCAGCGGGCGACAGGGTACGGTTGGGGCCAACGTCCTGACTTTC | CASSGRQGTVGANVLTF
TRBJ2-7 | . | . | TRBV28 | TGTGCCAGCAGTTCGCTGACTCTATCCGAGCAGTACTTC | CASSSLTLSEQYF
TRBJ2-3 | . | TRBD1 | TRBV27 | TGTGCCAGCAGTCCTCTATCAGGACAGGGCGAAGATACGCAGTATTTT | CASSPLSGQGEDTQYF
TRBJ2-1 | . | . | TRBV29-1 | TGCAGCGTTGAAGTTGGGGGATGGAGGTCCTACAATGAGCAGTTCTTC | CSVEVGGWRSYNEQFF
TRBJ2-7 | . | TRBD1 | TRBV27 | TGTGCCAGCCTCCCTCGGGGACAGCCCTCCTACGAGCAGTACTTC | CASLPRGQPSYEQYF
TRBJ2-2 | . | . | TRBV10-2 | TGCGCCGGAGGGGATCACACCGGGGAGCTGTTTTTT | CAGGDHTGELFF
TRBJ2-6 | . | . | TRBV15 | TGTGCCACCAGCAGAGATATGACAGGGGCCAACGTCCTGACTTTC | CATSRDMTGANVLTF
TRBJ2-2 | once | . | TRBV2 | TGTGCCAGCAGTGAAACCACTAGTGACACCGGGGAGCTGTTTTTT | CASSETTSDTGELFF
TRBJ2-7 | few | . | TRBV12-3/TRBV12-4 | TGTGCCAGCAGTCAGATCCGAGGTCAACGGGACAACTACGAGCAGTACTTC | CASSQIRGQRDNYEQYF
TRBJ1-2 | . | TRBD1 | TRBV2 | TGTGCCAGCAGCCTCGGGAACGGACAGGTCAACCGCTATGGCTACACCTTC | CASSLGNGQVNRYGYTF
TRBJ2-5 | few | . | TRBV28 | TGTGCCAGCAGTTTAAGGGCAGTCCTCCAAGAGACCCAGTACTTC | CASSLRAVLQETQYF
TRBJ1-3 | . | TRBD1 | TRBV20-1 | TGCAGTGCTAGAGATCAAGGGACAGCATTCACTGGAAACACCATATATTTT | CSARDQGTAFTGNTIYF
TRBJ2-5 | . | . | TRBV20-1 | TGCAGTCTCCGCTGGGCGAGTGAGACCCAGTACTTC | CSLRWASETQYF
TRBJ2-7 | . | . | TRBV28 | TGTGCCAGCAGTGGCCTCTCGCGATATGAGCAGTACTTC | CASSGLSRYEQYF
TRBJ2-7 | . | TRBD2 | TRBV20-1 | TGCAGTGCCCCCCGAGGGGGACTAGCGGGCGAGCAGTACTTC | CSAPRGGLAGEQYF
TRBJ2-7 | . | . | TRBV12-3/TRBV12-4 | TGTGCCAGCAGTGGGACCGGGACTCCAGCCTACGAGCAGTACTTC | CASSGTGTPAYEQYF
TRBJ2-5 | . | . | TRBV28 | TGTGCCAGCAGGAATAATCTCCGGGGCGGTAAAGAGACCCAGTACTTC | CASRNNLRGGKETQYF
TRBJ2-1 | . | TRBD2 | TRBV2 | TGTGCCAGCAGTGAAGCTTCGGCTAGCGGGAGGGGGGGGTACAATGAGCAGTTCTTC | CASSEASASGRGGYNEQFF
TRBJ1-1 | . | . | TRBV7-2 | TGTGCCAGCAGCATCCGGACGGCATCGAACACTGAAGCTTTCTTT | CASSIRTASNTEAFF
TRBJ1-2 | . | . | TRBV13 | TGTGCCAGCAGCCGCTGTCCGACTAACTATGGCTACACCTTC | CASSRCPTNYGYTF
TRBJ1-1 | once | . | TRBV7-2 | TGTGCCAGCAGCTTAGTCCCGGACACGAGGATCACTGAAGCTTTCTTT | CASSLVPDTRITEAFF
TRBJ2-1 | once | . | TRBV4-2 | TGTGCCAGCAGCCAAGAAAAAACTAGCTCCCGATCCTACAATGAGCAGTTCTTC | CASSQEKTSSRSYNEQFF
TRBJ1-2 | few | . | TRBV7-2 | TGTGCCAGCAGCTTAGCGGCAGACACCCCCTATGGCTACACCTTC | CASSLAADTPYGYTF
TRBJ2-1 | . | TRBD2 | TRBV24-1 | TGTGCCACCAGTCTACCGTCAGGGACTAGGAATGAGCAGTTCTTC | CATSLPSGTRNEQFF
TRBJ1-6 | . | . | TRBV20-1 | TGCAGTGCTAGCAGGGGTCAGGAAGATTCACCCCTCCACTTT | CSASRGQEDSPLHF
TRBJ2-7 | many | TRBD1 | TRBV29-1 | TGCAGCGTGGCCGGGACAGGGGCCTACGAGCAGTACTTC | CSVAGTGAYEQYF
TRBJ2-5 | . | . | TRBV29-1 | TGCAGCGTTCGCTCGGTAATCCTCCAAGAGACCCAGTACTTC | CSVRSVILQETQYF
TRBJ1-4 | few | . | TRBV7-2 | TGTGCCAGCAGCCCTAGGACAGCTAATGAAAAACTGTTTTTT | CASSPRTANEKLFF
TRBJ1-2 | . | . | TRBV7-2 | TGTGCCAGCAGCTCGGGAGGCAGTCGCTATGGCTACACCTTC | CASSSGGSRYGYTF
TRBJ2-3 | . | . | TRBV29-1 | TGCAGCGTTGAGGGGACCACGGAAAGGCAGTATTTT | CSVEGTTERQYF
TRBJ2-7 | . | . | TRBV28 | TGTGCCAGCAGCGCGCGGGTCCTGCCCTACGAGCAGTACTTC | CASSARVLPYEQYF
TRBJ2-2 | . | . | TRBV5-1 | TGCGCCAGTCGCCCTCCAGGGGTCACCGGGGAGCTGTTTTTT | CASRPPGVTGELFF
TRBJ2-7 | . | . | TRBV20-1 | TGCAGTGCGTTAGAGGAGGGTATGGGGTCCTACGAGCAGTACTTC | CSALEEGMGSYEQYF
TRBJ2-1 | . | . | TRBV7-2 | TGTGCCAGCAGCTTAGAGATCTTAGCCCAAGAGCAGTTCTTC | CASSLEILAQEQFF
TRBJ2-7 | few | . | TRBV5-1 | TGCGCCAGCAGCTTGGGAGGGTCCGACGGCGAGCAGTACTTC | CASSLGGSDGEQYF
TRBJ2-5 | . | . | TRBV15 | TGTGCCACCAGCGCCAGCAGAATCAGCCAAGAGACCCAGTACTTC | CATSASRISQETQYF
TRBJ2-5 | . | TRBD2 | TRBV9 | TGTGCCAGCAGCCCAACCATAGCGGGAGCAGGCAATGAGCAGTACTTC | CASSPTIAGAGNEQYF
TRBJ2-6 | . | . | TRBV3-1 | TGTGCCAGCAGCCCACCTCCGCGCGAACATCTCTCTGGGGCCAACGTCCTGACTTTC | CASSPPPREHLSGANVLTF
TRBJ2-1 | few | . | TRBV6-5 | TGTGCCAGCAGGCAAAACTACAATGAGCAGTTCTTC | CASRQNYNEQFF
TRBJ2-5 | . | TRBD2 | TRBV7-8 | TGTGCCAGCAGTAAGGGGACTAGCGCGACCCAGTACTTC | CASSKGTSATQYF
TRBJ2-7 | many | TRBD2 | TRBV4-2 | TGTGCCAGCAGCCAAATAGCGGGAGAATCCTACGAGCAGTACTTC | CASSQIAGESYEQYF
TRBJ2-1 | once | TRBD2 | TRBV11-1 | TGTGCCAGCAGCTTCGAGATAGCGGGGTATTACAATGAGCAGTTCTTC | CASSFEIAGYYNEQFF
TRBJ2-1 | . | . | TRBV5-1 | TGCGCCAGCAGCTCCCAGTCGGGAACCTACAATGAGCAGTTCTTC | CASSSQSGTYNEQFF
TRBJ2-5 | . | TRBD1 | TRBV7-7 | TGTGCCAGCGCGACAGGGACAGCGAACAATGAGCAGTACTTC | CASATGTANNEQYF
TRBJ2-1 | few | TRBD1 | TRBV27 | TGTGCCAGCAGTCTGCGAGACAGGGGGCGATACAATGAGCAGTTCTTC | CASSLRDRGRYNEQFF
TRBJ2-1 | . | . | TRBV6-5 | TGTGCCAGCAGTTACTCGAACTGGGATTCCTACAATGAGCAGTTCTTC | CASSYSNWDSYNEQFF